This T cell receptor (beta chain) was identified in a study of blood T cell repertoires in COVID-19. Background on the study: Italy, Spain and the United States were the sources of the convalescent and acute COVID-19 samples. T cells, B-cell-depleted T cells, or PBMCs provided the cDNA or gDNA that served as material.

Methods used by the authors: Amplification from reference gene primers served as the basis for estimated nucleated cell counts. Sequencing was performed with immunoSEQ multiplex PCR; in TCRdb, only in-frame clones are kept and a portion is missing. For V, J and clone size, that table is used; D and trimming come from the DNA. The data hold approximately 200,000 clones, with about 88% observed a single time. The germline V gene encodes CDR1 MNHEY and CDR2 SMNVEV (reference sequence). V trimming: 2 bases; J trimming: 12 bases; junction bases outside the gene matches: 7. The CDR3 sequence is 13 residues long.

The origin of this receptor is a woman aged 25 to 39 with active or convalescent COVID-19. The V and J genes are TRBV27 and TRBJ2-3; 8 positions match TRBD2. Sequencing input: peripheral blood. The CDR3 protein is CASSLKLAVEQYF. CDR3 coding DNA: TGTGCCAGCAGTTTAAAACTAGCGGTTGAACAGTATTTT.